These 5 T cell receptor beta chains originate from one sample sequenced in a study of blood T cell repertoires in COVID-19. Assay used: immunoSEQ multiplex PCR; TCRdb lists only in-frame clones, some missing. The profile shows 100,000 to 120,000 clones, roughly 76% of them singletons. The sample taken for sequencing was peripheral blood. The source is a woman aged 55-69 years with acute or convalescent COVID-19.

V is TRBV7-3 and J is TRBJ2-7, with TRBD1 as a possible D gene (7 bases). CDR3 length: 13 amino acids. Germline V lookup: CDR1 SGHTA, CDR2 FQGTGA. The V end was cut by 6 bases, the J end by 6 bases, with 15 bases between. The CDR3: CASSKAGGPEQYF. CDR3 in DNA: TGTGCCAGCAGTAAGGCAGGGGGGCCCGAGCAGTACTTC.

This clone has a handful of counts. The CDR3, as DNA: TGTGCCAGCAGTGCAACAGGGAACTATGGCTACACCTTC. It encodes CASSATGNYGYTF. The V and J genes are TRBV6-6 and TRBJ1-2; D may be TRBD1 (6 bases). The ends were cut back, 5 bases at V and 2 bases at J, with 9 bases in the middle. Germline V gives CDR1 MNHNY, CDR2 SVGAGI (reference sequence). The CDR3 is 13 amino acids.

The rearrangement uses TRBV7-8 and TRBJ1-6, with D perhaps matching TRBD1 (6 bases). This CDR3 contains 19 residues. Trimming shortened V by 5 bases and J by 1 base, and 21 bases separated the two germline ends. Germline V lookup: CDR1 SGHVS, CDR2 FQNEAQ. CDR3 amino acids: CASSERPGQRGSYNSPLHF. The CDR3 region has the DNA TGTGCCAGCAGCGAACGTCCGGGACAAAGAGGGTCCTATAATTCACCCCTCCACTTT.

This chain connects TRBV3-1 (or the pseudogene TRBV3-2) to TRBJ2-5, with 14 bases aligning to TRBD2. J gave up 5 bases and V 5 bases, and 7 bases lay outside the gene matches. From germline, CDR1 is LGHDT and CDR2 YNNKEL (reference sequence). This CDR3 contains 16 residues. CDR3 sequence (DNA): TGTGCCAGCAGCGAGACTAGCGGGGGGGCCGGTGAGACCCAGTACTTC. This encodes CASSETSGGAGETQYF.

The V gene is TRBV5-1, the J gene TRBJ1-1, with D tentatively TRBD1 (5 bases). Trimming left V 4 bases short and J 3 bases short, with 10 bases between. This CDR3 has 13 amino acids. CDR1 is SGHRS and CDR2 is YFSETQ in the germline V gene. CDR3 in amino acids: CASSRGTDTEAFF. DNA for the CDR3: TGCGCCAGCAGCCGGGGGACGGACACTGAAGCTTTCTTT.